This T cell receptor (beta chain) is from a study of neurological immune-mediated disorders. This clonotype has ten or more counts. The germline CDR1 and CDR2 sequences are DFQATT and SNEGSKA (reference sequence). V lost 4 bases and J lost 4; bases outside the gene matches: 10. The CDR3 totals 16 residues. In TCRdb, the 5' RACE reads were re-called with MiXCR into one record per CDR3 protein. The repertoire holds some 30,000 distinct CDR3 sequences, with 4% to 5.5% as singletons. Sequenced: PBMCs. This TCR derives from a man between 18 and 29 years old in good health. The chain recombines TRBV20-1 with TRBJ1-6, with 7 bases aligning to TRBD1. The chain's CDR3 is CSAKSRTGLYNSPLHF. The CDR3, as DNA: TGCAGTGCTAAAAGCCGGACAGGCCTATATAATTCACCCCTCCACTTT.